Listed below are T cell receptor beta chains from one sample, sequenced in a study of shared clonotypes between healthy human individuals. TCRdb's table, derived via immunoSEQ multiplex PCR, lists solely in-frame clones and lacks some. The sample holds hundreds of thousands of clones; 60% to 80% are singletons and the top ten take around 11%. Sequencing input: PBMCs. The receptor set was obtained from a woman aged 40-49 years in good health. Some clones in this sample may be carry-over from other donors' samples. CDR3s include the opening cysteine and the closing phenylalanine or tryptophan. Each record gives: D gene, J gene, clone size, V gene, CDR3 protein, CDR3 DNA. The D gene is left open where the match is weak. Where a row states a size, it is once, few, many or the class of an expanded clone; other rows omit it.

>.|TRBJ2-7|.|TRBV5-1
CASSLALEEQYF
TGCGCCAGCAGCTTGGCCCTGGAAGAACAGTACTTC
>.|TRBJ2-3|.|TRBV11-2
CASSLDGTSTDTQYF
TGTGCCAGCAGCTTAGACGGGACTAGCACAGATACGCAGTATTTT
>.|TRBJ2-3|many|TRBV9
CASSVGGADTQYF
TGTGCCAGCAGCGTAGGCGGCGCCGATACGCAGTATTTT
>.|TRBJ2-7|.|TRBV28
CASQTNYEQYF
TGTGCCAGCCAAACAAACTACGAGCAGTACTTC
>.|TRBJ2-7|once|TRBV11-2
CASRTTGLYEQYF
TGTGCCAGCAGGACGACTGGTCTCTACGAGCAGTACTTC
>TRBD2|TRBJ2-3|.|TRBV9
CASSVVGGGTDTQYF
TGTGCCAGCAGCGTAGTTGGGGGGGGCACAGATACGCAGTATTTT
>TRBD2|TRBJ2-3|.|TRBV28
CASSFLAGGVGGLYTQYF
TGTGCCAGCAGTTTCCTAGCGGGAGGAGTGGGCGGGCTTTATACGCAGTATTTT
>TRBD1|TRBJ2-7|many|TRBV2
CASSGTAYEQYF
TGTGCCAGCAGCGGGACAGCCTACGAGCAGTACTTC
>.|TRBJ2-7|.|TRBV11-2
CASSLELLGYEQYF
TGTGCCAGCAGCTTAGAGCTGTTGGGCTACGAGCAGTACTTC
>.|TRBJ1-6|many|TRBV6-1
CASSEVSGEPLHF
TGTGCCAGCAGTGAAGTTTCAGGGGAACCCCTCCACTTT
>.|TRBJ2-4|.|TRBV27
CASSRHYRASGNIQYF
TGTGCCAGCAGCCGACACTACCGGGCTTCGGGGAACATTCAGTACTTC
>.|TRBJ2-7|once|TRBV28
CASSLRGGLTYEQYF
TGTGCCAGCAGTTTAAGAGGGGGACTAACCTACGAGCAGTACTTC
>.|TRBJ2-7|.|TRBV6-1
CASSDYSSYEQYF
TGTGCCAGCAGTGACTACAGCTCCTACGAGCAGTACTTC
>.|TRBJ2-1|.|TRBV7-2
CASSLGPHNEQFF
TGTGCCAGCAGCTTGGGACCCCATAATGAGCAGTTCTTC
>TRBD1|TRBJ1-2|.|TRBV29-1
CSSVPRDRVSNYGYTF
TGCAGCTCTGTCCCCCGGGACAGGGTTTCTAACTATGGCTACACCTTC
>.|TRBJ2-5|.|TRBV6-5
CASRTSGQETQYF
TGTGCCAGCAGAACCAGCGGCCAAGAGACCCAGTACTTC
>.|TRBJ2-7|once|TRBV7-9
CASSFGGSAYEQYF
TGTGCCAGCAGCTTCGGAGGGAGCGCCTACGAGCAGTACTTC
>.|TRBJ1-5|.|TRBV7-1
CASSLVDRWDQPQHF
TGTGCCAGCAGCTTAGTAGACCGATGGGATCAGCCCCAGCATTTT
>.|TRBJ2-5|.|TRBV11-2
CASSINPGLEQETQYF
TGTGCCAGCAGCATAAACCCGGGACTGGAACAAGAGACCCAGTACTTC
>TRBD1|TRBJ1-2|many|TRBV28
CASSKRTGVGYTF
TGTGCCAGCAGCAAAAGGACAGGGGTTGGCTACACCTTC
>TRBD1|TRBJ1-2|.|TRBV30
CAWSPTGENYGYTF
TGTGCCTGGAGTCCGACAGGGGAGAACTATGGCTACACCTTC
>.|TRBJ1-4|.|TRBV27
CASYPLFF
TGTGCCAGCTACCCCCTGTTTTTT
>TRBD1|TRBJ1-1|.|TRBV2
CASSGTGVTEAFF
TGTGCCAGCAGTGGGACAGGGGTAACTGAAGCTTTCTTT
>.|TRBJ1-2|.|TRBV19
CASTPATGTAVYGYTF
TGTGCCAGTACCCCTGCGACAGGAACGGCCGTCTATGGCTACACCTTC
>.|TRBJ2-7|.|TRBV6-5
CASSSDGLATKQYF
TGTGCCAGCAGTTCCGACGGACTGGCTACGAAGCAGTACTTC
>TRBD2|TRBJ2-7|once|TRBV6-1
CASSREGEQYF
TGTGCCAGCAGTCGGGAGGGAGAGCAGTACTTC
>.|TRBJ2-1|.|TRBV2
CASSFAGRLQFF
TGTGCCAGCAGTTTTGCCGGCCGATTACAGTTCTTC
>.|TRBJ2-7|many|TRBV10-2
CASRIRTNYEQYF
TGCGCCAGCAGAATTAGGACAAACTACGAGCAGTACTTC
>TRBD1|TRBJ2-7|.|TRBV30
CAWSNRGLYEQYF
TGTGCCTGGAGCAACAGGGGGTTATACGAGCAGTACTTC
>.|TRBJ2-7|.|TRBV4-1
CASSQDWGGGGYEQYF
TGCGCCAGCAGCCAAGATTGGGGGGGCGGAGGCTACGAGCAGTACTTC